This T cell receptor (beta chain) stems from a study of blood T cell repertoires in COVID-19. Study context: Both acute and convalescent COVID-19 samples were obtained from the United States, Italy and Spain. T cells, B-cell-depleted T cells, or PBMCs supplied cDNA or gDNA.

The CDR3 runs 16 residues. With V trimmed by 0 bases and J by 4 bases, 5 bases remained unmatched. Germline CDR1 and CDR2: SGHRS and YFSETQ. Original handling: From reference gene primer amplification, estimates of nucleated cell counts were derived. Produced via immunoSEQ multiplex PCR; TCRdb's table is partial and in-frame only. V and J calls and clone size are those listed in that table; D and trimming were worked out from the DNA. The table has 310,000 or so clones, around 89% seen once. The sample was peripheral blood. This clonotype originated in a woman in her forties or fifties with active or convalescent COVID-19. This rearrangement joins TRBV5-1 to TRBJ1-1; TRBD1 matches 11 bases. CDR3 nucleotides: TGCGCCAGCAGCTTGGAGGGACAGGGGGTCGGCACTGAAGCTTTCTTT. It codes for CASSLEGQGVGTEAFF.